This is a list of T cell receptor beta chains from one sample in a study of OX40 agonist ivuxolimab in advanced cancers. Data came from immunoSEQ multiplex PCR; TCRdb stores just in-frame clones and leaves some out. The sample yields roughly 60,000 clones, about 88% seen once. The sequences come from CD4+ or CD8+ T cells sorted from blood, collected in a trial of the OX40 agonist ivuxolimab. Every receptor here comes from an adult with an advanced solid tumor such as melanoma, head and neck, liver or kidney cancer. The CDR3 runs from the conserved cysteine through the conserved F or W. The order of the fields is clone size, J gene, V gene, CDR3 protein. Size values are once, few and many counts, or a class for expanded clones, and some rows have none.

clone_size: NA
j_call: TRBJ2-1
v_call: TRBV9
cdr3_aa: CASSDREGYNEQFF

clone_size: NA
j_call: TRBJ1-5
v_call: TRBV28
cdr3_aa: CASSLLQGGQPQHF

clone_size: NA
j_call: TRBJ2-2
v_call: TRBV14
cdr3_aa: CASSHGANTGELFF

clone_size: NA
j_call: TRBJ1-4
v_call: TRBV6-5
cdr3_aa: CASRSTGGEKLFF

clone_size: few
j_call: TRBJ1-1
v_call: TRBV30
cdr3_aa: CAWSVRGPAFF

clone_size: once
j_call: TRBJ1-2
v_call: TRBV6-4
cdr3_aa: CASSDSGGRDGYTF

clone_size: NA
j_call: TRBJ2-1
v_call: TRBV18
cdr3_aa: CASSPSSGRVSYNEQFF

clone_size: NA
j_call: TRBJ2-1
v_call: TRBV4-1
cdr3_aa: CASSLLRDNEQFF

clone_size: NA
j_call: TRBJ1-1
v_call: TRBV5-5
cdr3_aa: CASSLDEAEAFF

clone_size: few
j_call: TRBJ1-5
v_call: TRBV5-5
cdr3_aa: CASSLGQDGNQPQHF

clone_size: NA
j_call: TRBJ2-7
v_call: TRBV21-1
cdr3_aa: CASSEHCYEQYF

clone_size: once
j_call: TRBJ2-7
v_call: TRBV5-5
cdr3_aa: CASSRPGVYEQYF

clone_size: NA
j_call: TRBJ1-4
v_call: TRBV4-1
cdr3_aa: CASSQDEDRGDEKLFF

clone_size: NA
j_call: TRBJ1-1
v_call: TRBV7-9
cdr3_aa: CASSFRRGTNTEAFF

clone_size: once
j_call: TRBJ1-1
v_call: TRBV11-3
cdr3_aa: CASSPSGTGVAFF

clone_size: NA
j_call: TRBJ1-1
v_call: TRBV19
cdr3_aa: CASSMIAVRGTEAFF

clone_size: NA
j_call: TRBJ2-1
v_call: TRBV25-1
cdr3_aa: CATKDASSYNEQFF

clone_size: NA
j_call: TRBJ1-2
v_call: TRBV28
cdr3_aa: CASSPSGTGSLYGYTF

clone_size: NA
j_call: TRBJ2-2
v_call: TRBV10-3
cdr3_aa: CAISESASRGTNTGELFF

clone_size: NA
j_call: TRBJ1-2
v_call: TRBV19
cdr3_aa: CASTPSDRAGGYTF

clone_size: NA
j_call: TRBJ2-2
v_call: TRBV7-3
cdr3_aa: CASSLSVPGLGAGELFF

clone_size: NA
j_call: TRBJ2-1
v_call: TRBV6-1
cdr3_aa: CASIRTSGYNEQFF

clone_size: NA
j_call: TRBJ2-7
v_call: TRBV28
cdr3_aa: CASSLLGGSSYEQYF

clone_size: few
j_call: TRBJ2-3
v_call: TRBV7-9
cdr3_aa: CASSHQRDTQYF

clone_size: NA
j_call: TRBJ1-4
v_call: TRBV2
cdr3_aa: CASSEGGNEKLFF

clone_size: NA
j_call: TRBJ2-1
v_call: TRBV16
cdr3_aa: CASSQSSEGEQFF

clone_size: NA
j_call: TRBJ2-3
v_call: TRBV5-1
cdr3_aa: CASSPGLAGGADTQYF

clone_size: NA
j_call: TRBJ1-1
v_call: TRBV6-5
cdr3_aa: CASSYSVGAKTEAFF

clone_size: NA
j_call: TRBJ2-3
v_call: TRBV29-1
cdr3_aa: CSSGPSTDTQYF

clone_size: NA
j_call: TRBJ1-3
v_call: TRBV28
cdr3_aa: CASSWDISGNTIYF

clone_size: NA
j_call: TRBJ1-4
v_call: TRBV4-3
cdr3_aa: CASSQTGGRANEKLFF

clone_size: NA
j_call: TRBJ2-6
v_call: TRBV28
cdr3_aa: CASNRGSGANVLTF

clone_size: NA
j_call: TRBJ1-4
v_call: TRBV6-5
cdr3_aa: CASSYQTGEGEKLFF

clone_size: few
j_call: TRBJ1-2
v_call: TRBV19
cdr3_aa: CASRRRQDIYGYTF

clone_size: NA
j_call: TRBJ2-3
v_call: TRBV5-1
cdr3_aa: CASSKGRGGTDTQYF

clone_size: NA
j_call: TRBJ2-5
v_call: TRBV7-8
cdr3_aa: CASSLGWGGGETQYF

clone_size: NA
j_call: TRBJ2-2
v_call: TRBV5-1
cdr3_aa: CASSTSIRFGELFF